This T cell receptor (beta chain) appears in the sequencing data of a study of shared clonotypes between healthy human individuals. Regarding the study as a whole: What naive subsets generally showed was a larger estimated richness than memory subsets showed.

It was CD45RO-negative cells, positively selected for CCR7, that made up naive CD8 cells, with terminally differentiated effector memory CD45RA+ cells excluded. A word on this clone: Its antigen is unknown.

The data were produced by immunoSEQ multiplex PCR, yet TCRdb's version contains in-frame clones alone and is incomplete. The sample lists roughly 2,000,000 clones; 85% to 95% were seen once. Sequenced input: naive CD8+ T cells sorted from blood. The sequence derives from a man younger than 35 in good health.

CDR3 nucleotides: TGTGCCAGCAGTGATTTTAGCGGGGGGTTTCGGATCTACAATGAGCAGTTCTTC. Translation: CASSDFSGGFRIYNEQFF. The chain joins TRBV6-4 to TRBJ2-1; 10 bases align to TRBD2. The CDR3 is 18 amino acids. The V gene's germline CDR1 is MRHNA and CDR2 SNTAGT. V gave up 3 bases and J gave up 3 bases; unmatched junction bases: 11.